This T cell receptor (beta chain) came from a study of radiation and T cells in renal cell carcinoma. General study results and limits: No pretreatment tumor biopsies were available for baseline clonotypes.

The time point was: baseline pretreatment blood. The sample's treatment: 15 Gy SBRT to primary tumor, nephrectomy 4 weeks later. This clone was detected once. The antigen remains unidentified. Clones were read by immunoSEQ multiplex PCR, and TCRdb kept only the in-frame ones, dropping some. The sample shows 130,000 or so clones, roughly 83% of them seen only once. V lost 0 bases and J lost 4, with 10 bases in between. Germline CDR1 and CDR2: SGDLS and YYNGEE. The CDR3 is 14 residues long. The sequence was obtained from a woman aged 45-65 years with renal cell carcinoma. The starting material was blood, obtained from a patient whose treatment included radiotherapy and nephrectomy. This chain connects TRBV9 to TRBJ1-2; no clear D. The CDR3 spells CASSVVASFYGYTF. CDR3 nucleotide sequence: TGTGCCAGCAGCGTAGTTGCCTCTTTCTATGGCTACACCTTC. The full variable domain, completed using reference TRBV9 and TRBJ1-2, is DSGVTQTPKHLITATGQRVTLRCSPRSGDLSVYWYQQSLDQGLQFLIQYYNGEERAKGNILERFSAQQFPDLHSELNLSSLELGDSALYFCASSVVASFYGYTFGSGTRLTVV.